Included here is one TCR beta chain sequence, with context. Its binding antigen is unknown. Per-base qualities were not stored, and no clone one base away is much larger. V is shortened by 0 bases, J by 1 base, and the region joining them spans 1 base. The CDR3 runs 12 amino acids, cysteine and phenylalanine included. Only the CDR3 DNA is retained, 36 bases long and in frame from the first base. The germline V gene supplies CDR1 SGHRS and CDR2 YFSETQ. Patients with a history of autoimmune disease or receiving systemic immunosuppression were excluded from the trial. Peripheral blood for TCR sequencing was drawn from every dose cohort at baseline, at cycle 4 day 1 and at cycle 7 day 1. Samples came from an open-label, multicenter, first-in-human phase I dose-escalation trial of ivuxolimab. Adults with locally advanced or metastatic melanoma, renal cell carcinoma, hepatocellular carcinoma or head and neck squamous cell carcinoma were enrolled in the trial. Before TCR sequencing, CD4+ T cells and CD8+ T cells from peripheral blood were sorted into separate populations.

This entry belongs to a study of OX40 agonist ivuxolimab in advanced cancers. The study in broad terms: Ivuxolimab was an agonistic, fully human IgG2 monoclonal antibody directed against OX40 (CD134), a costimulatory receptor. Intravenous ivuxolimab was administered to patients every 2 weeks at six dose levels: 0.01, 0.1, 0.3, 1.5, 3 and 10 mg/kg. Among the 50 to 55 dose-escalation patients, around 20 had hepatocellular carcinoma, roughly 15 melanoma, 9 renal cell carcinoma and 9 head and neck cancer. The dose-escalation cohort was around 84% male with a mean age of about 54 years, ranging from about 23 to 85. Patients were allowed to have had prior anti-PD-1, anti-PD-L1 or anti-CTLA-4 therapy, and less than 45% of the dose-escalation patients had previously received checkpoint inhibitors. Three dose-escalation patients achieved partial responses, one with hepatocellular carcinoma and two with cutaneous melanoma. Peripheral TCRbeta sequencing was intended to test whether TCR sequence diversity was altered and clonal T-cell expansion was caused by ivuxolimab. The paper describes the monotherapy dose-escalation part (N of about 50 patients) of the phase I trial of ivuxolimab. Study-level results and caveats: Low levels of normalized T-cell clonal expansion were also seen in some patients who did not respond. In the 0.1-3.0 mg/kg groups, partial responders had among the lowest normalized peripheral clonal expansion, particularly in CD8+ T cells. At doses from 0.1 to 3.0 mg/kg, clonal expansion was seen in both CD4+ and CD8+ blood T cells between baseline and week 6. After ivuxolimab, expanded clones were on average more numerous among CD8+ T cells than among CD4+ T cells. The antigen specificity of the clonally expanded peripheral T cells was not determined.

Genomic DNA was extracted from sorted cells for sequencing of the TCRbeta CDR3 region. The immunoSEQ Assay was used to sequence the TCRbeta CDR3 regions. Here the immuneACCESS table is served through TCRdb, limited to in-frame sequences with V and J called. Missing clones are a known gap in these copies; in checked studies unresolved V genes cover under half, and the rest lacks a known reason. The sample records some 54,000 clones, about four fifths of which are singletons. The leading ten clones occupy 1.2% of the sample. The sample consisted of CD4+ or CD8+ T cells sorted from blood, taken in a trial of the OX40 agonist ivuxolimab. The source is an adult with an advanced solid tumor such as melanoma, head and neck, liver or kidney cancer. The chain is assembled from TRBV5-1 and TRBJ1-2, with the D gene call left open. The CDR3 corresponds to CASSLDNYGYTF. The DNA is as follows: TGCGCCAGCAGCTTGGATAACTATGGCTACACCTTC.